A selection of T cell receptor beta chains follows, all from one sample in a study of OX40 agonist ivuxolimab in advanced cancers. Here immunoSEQ multiplex PCR was the method, and the copy in TCRdb shows in-frame clones only, minus some. This table holds tens of thousands of clones, less than 90% found once. The sample in question was CD4+ or CD8+ T cells sorted from blood, obtained in a trial of the OX40 agonist ivuxolimab. These receptors were obtained from an adult with an advanced solid tumor such as melanoma, head and neck, liver or kidney cancer. The CDR3 runs from the conserved cysteine through the conserved F or W. Fields, in order: D gene, V gene, J gene, clone size, CDR3 protein, CDR3 DNA. D genes are given only for firm matches. Clone size is given for some rows only: seen once, a few or many times, or a class if the clone is expanded.

d_gene: -
v_gene: TRBV28
j_gene: TRBJ1-1
abundance: -
CDR3aa: CASSLWNTEAFF
CDR3nt: TGTGCCAGCAGTTTATGGAACACTGAAGCTTTCTTT

d_gene: -
v_gene: TRBV20-1
j_gene: TRBJ2-1
abundance: -
CDR3aa: CSALLEDEQFF
CDR3nt: TGCAGTGCGTTGTTAGAGGATGAGCAGTTCTTC

d_gene: TRBD1
v_gene: TRBV13
j_gene: TRBJ2-3
abundance: -
CDR3aa: CASSWTGGATDTQYF
CDR3nt: TGTGCCAGCAGCTGGACAGGGGGCGCGACAGATACGCAGTATTTT

d_gene: TRBD2
v_gene: TRBV5-1
j_gene: TRBJ2-7
abundance: once
CDR3aa: CASSLRLAGSAGNKGEQYF
CDR3nt: TGCGCCAGCAGCTTGCGGCTAGCGGGATCGGCAGGTAACAAGGGCGAGCAGTACTTC

d_gene: -
v_gene: TRBV6-1
j_gene: TRBJ2-7
abundance: -
CDR3aa: CASRQTTSYEQYF
CDR3nt: TGTGCCAGCCGACAAACTACCTCCTACGAGCAGTACTTC

d_gene: TRBD1
v_gene: TRBV9
j_gene: TRBJ2-5
abundance: -
CDR3aa: CASSFRTGAETQYF
CDR3nt: TGTGCCAGCAGCTTCCGGACAGGAGCGGAGACCCAGTACTTC

d_gene: -
v_gene: TRBV6-6
j_gene: TRBJ2-7
abundance: -
CDR3aa: CASSYLGEQYF
CDR3nt: TGTGCCAGCAGTTACCTCGGGGAGCAGTACTTC

d_gene: -
v_gene: TRBV9
j_gene: TRBJ1-3
abundance: -
CDR3aa: CASSVSLSGNTIYF
CDR3nt: TGTGCCAGCAGCGTAAGCCTCTCTGGAAACACCATATATTTT

d_gene: -
v_gene: TRBV5-4
j_gene: TRBJ2-7
abundance: -
CDR3aa: CASSDRVTYEQYF
CDR3nt: TGTGCCAGCAGCGACCGGGTCACCTACGAGCAGTACTTC

d_gene: -
v_gene: TRBV27
j_gene: TRBJ1-5
abundance: medium-sized
CDR3aa: CASSPHPTVSNQPQHF
CDR3nt: TGTGCCAGCAGCCCCCACCCGACAGTTAGCAATCAGCCCCAGCATTTT

d_gene: TRBD1
v_gene: TRBV5-1
j_gene: TRBJ2-3
abundance: -
CDR3aa: CASSGGTGAATQYF
CDR3nt: TGCGCCAGCAGCGGGGGGACAGGGGCAGCTACGCAGTATTTT

d_gene: -
v_gene: TRBV19
j_gene: TRBJ1-5
abundance: few
CDR3aa: CASSMTSNQPQHF
CDR3nt: TGTGCCAGTAGTATGACTAGCAATCAGCCCCAGCATTTT

d_gene: -
v_gene: TRBV5-1
j_gene: TRBJ1-3
abundance: -
CDR3aa: CASSLEGGSGNTIYF
CDR3nt: TGCGCCAGCAGCTTGGAAGGGGGCTCTGGAAACACCATATATTTT

d_gene: -
v_gene: TRBV6-5
j_gene: TRBJ2-2
abundance: -
CDR3aa: CASRGTGSYTGELFF
CDR3nt: TGTGCCAGCAGGGGAACAGGGTCCTACACCGGGGAGCTGTTTTTT

d_gene: -
v_gene: TRBV5-4
j_gene: TRBJ2-3
abundance: -
CDR3aa: CASSFGGGSDDTQYF
CDR3nt: TGTGCCAGCAGCTTCGGTGGAGGGTCCGACGATACGCAGTATTTT

d_gene: -
v_gene: TRBV5-4
j_gene: TRBJ1-4
abundance: -
CDR3aa: CASSRGGGRATNEKLFF
CDR3nt: TGTGCCAGCAGCCGTGGCGGGGGCCGTGCAACTAATGAAAAACTGTTTTTT

d_gene: -
v_gene: TRBV7-3
j_gene: TRBJ1-3
abundance: -
CDR3aa: CASGPGSENTIYF
CDR3nt: TGTGCCAGCGGGCCCGGCTCCGAAAACACCATATATTTT

d_gene: TRBD1
v_gene: TRBV18
j_gene: TRBJ1-3
abundance: -
CDR3aa: CASSPPRQGFGNTIYF
CDR3nt: TGTGCCAGCTCACCGCCAAGACAGGGTTTTGGAAACACCATATATTTT

d_gene: TRBD2
v_gene: TRBV6-1
j_gene: TRBJ2-1
abundance: once
CDR3aa: CASSETGTSGVEQFF
CDR3nt: TGTGCCAGCAGTGAAACCGGGACTAGCGGAGTCGAGCAGTTCTTC

d_gene: TRBD2
v_gene: TRBV7-3
j_gene: TRBJ2-7
abundance: -
CDR3aa: CASSPQAGGSYEQYF
CDR3nt: TGTGCCAGCAGCCCACAAGCGGGAGGCTCCTACGAGCAGTACTTC

d_gene: -
v_gene: TRBV2
j_gene: TRBJ1-5
abundance: -
CDR3aa: CASSATENSNQPQHF
CDR3nt: TGTGCCAGCAGCGCGACAGAAAATAGCAATCAGCCCCAGCATTTT

d_gene: -
v_gene: TRBV19
j_gene: TRBJ2-3
abundance: -
CDR3aa: CASSIVGEDTQYF
CDR3nt: TGTGCCAGTAGTATAGTTGGGGAAGATACGCAGTATTTT

d_gene: -
v_gene: TRBV6-5
j_gene: TRBJ1-3
abundance: -
CDR3aa: CASSYSFSSGNTIYF
CDR3nt: TGTGCCAGCAGTTACTCGTTCAGCTCTGGAAACACCATATATTTT

d_gene: TRBD2
v_gene: TRBV7-8
j_gene: TRBJ2-1
abundance: once
CDR3aa: CASSLGGGTYNEQFF
CDR3nt: TGTGCCAGCAGCTTAGGCGGGGGAACCTACAATGAGCAGTTCTTC

d_gene: -
v_gene: TRBV15
j_gene: TRBJ2-3
abundance: -
CDR3aa: CATSREPGFTDTQYF
CDR3nt: TGTGCCACCAGCAGAGAGCCAGGGTTCACAGATACGCAGTATTTT

d_gene: -
v_gene: TRBV7-9
j_gene: TRBJ1-5
abundance: -
CDR3aa: CASSSNDQPQHF
CDR3nt: TGTGCCAGCAGCAGCAACGATCAGCCCCAGCATTTT

d_gene: TRBD2
v_gene: TRBV30
j_gene: TRBJ2-7
abundance: -
CDR3aa: CAWSEGLAGGYEQYF
CDR3nt: TGTGCCTGGAGCGAGGGACTAGCGGGAGGTTACGAGCAGTACTTC

d_gene: TRBD1
v_gene: TRBV7-3
j_gene: TRBJ1-2
abundance: -
CDR3aa: CASSLTGDRAHGYTF
CDR3nt: TGTGCCAGCAGCTTAACGGGGGACAGGGCCCATGGCTACACCTTC

d_gene: TRBD1
v_gene: TRBV19
j_gene: TRBJ2-1
abundance: -
CDR3aa: CASSARDRYNEQFF
CDR3nt: TGTGCCAGTAGTGCCCGGGACAGATACAATGAGCAGTTCTTC

d_gene: TRBD1
v_gene: TRBV18
j_gene: TRBJ1-1
abundance: -
CDR3aa: CASSPSRQGRGTEAFF
CDR3nt: TGTGCCAGCTCACCTTCCAGACAGGGAAGGGGCACTGAAGCTTTCTTT

d_gene: -
v_gene: TRBV6-4
j_gene: TRBJ1-5
abundance: -
CDR3aa: CASSAQGGNQPQHF
CDR3nt: TGTGCCAGCAGTGCTCAGGGCGGCAATCAGCCCCAGCATTTT

d_gene: -
v_gene: TRBV27
j_gene: TRBJ2-1
abundance: -
CDR3aa: CASSRRRPGGGSYNEQFF
CDR3nt: TGTGCCAGCAGCCGAAGGCGCCCGGGGGGCGGTTCCTACAATGAGCAGTTCTTC

d_gene: TRBD1
v_gene: TRBV6-4
j_gene: TRBJ1-5
abundance: once
CDR3aa: CASTGTGGSYPNQPQHF
CDR3nt: TGTGCCAGCACCGGGACAGGGGGCAGTTATCCCAATCAGCCCCAGCATTTT

d_gene: TRBD2
v_gene: TRBV7-7
j_gene: TRBJ2-7
abundance: -
CDR3aa: CASSRPAGGLYEQYF
CDR3nt: TGTGCTAGCAGCCGCCCAGCGGGAGGGCTCTACGAGCAGTACTTC

d_gene: TRBD1
v_gene: TRBV5-6
j_gene: TRBJ1-5
abundance: -
CDR3aa: CASSFGTGHNQPQHF
CDR3nt: TGTGCCAGCAGCTTTGGGACAGGGCACAATCAGCCCCAGCATTTT

d_gene: TRBD1
v_gene: TRBV27
j_gene: TRBJ2-5
abundance: once
CDR3aa: CASSPRTGGETQYF
CDR3nt: TGTGCCAGCAGTCCGCGGACAGGCGGTGAGACCCAGTACTTC

d_gene: TRBD1
v_gene: TRBV2
j_gene: TRBJ1-6
abundance: -
CDR3aa: CASSIGSGGRADSPLHF
CDR3nt: TGTGCCAGCAGTATCGGATCAGGGGGACGAGCAGATTCACCCCTCCACTTT

d_gene: -
v_gene: TRBV4-1
j_gene: TRBJ1-3
abundance: -
CDR3aa: CASSQEGTGDSGNTIYF
CDR3nt: TGCGCCAGCAGCCAAGAAGGAACCGGAGACTCTGGAAACACCATATATTTT

d_gene: -
v_gene: TRBV14
j_gene: TRBJ1-4
abundance: once
CDR3aa: CASSQSGFEKLFF
CDR3nt: TGTGCCAGCAGCCAATCTGGGTTTGAAAAACTGTTTTTT

d_gene: -
v_gene: TRBV6-4
j_gene: TRBJ1-5
abundance: -
CDR3aa: CASRWSTDQPQHF
CDR3nt: TGTGCCAGCAGATGGTCCACCGATCAGCCCCAGCATTTT

d_gene: -
v_gene: TRBV11-2
j_gene: TRBJ1-2
abundance: once
CDR3aa: CASSAWSRGADYGYTF
CDR3nt: TGTGCCAGCAGCGCCTGGTCTCGGGGCGCGGACTATGGCTACACCTTC

d_gene: -
v_gene: TRBV28
j_gene: TRBJ1-6
abundance: once
CDR3aa: CASSSGTPYNSPLHF
CDR3nt: TGTGCCAGCAGTTCAGGGACACCTTATAATTCACCCCTCCACTTT

d_gene: TRBD2
v_gene: TRBV7-9
j_gene: TRBJ2-7
abundance: -
CDR3aa: CASSLARGGTPEQYF
CDR3nt: TGTGCCAGCAGCTTAGCGCGCGGGGGGACCCCAGAGCAGTACTTC

d_gene: -
v_gene: TRBV10-3
j_gene: TRBJ2-1
abundance: -
CDR3aa: CAISENRYNEQFF
CDR3nt: TGTGCCATCAGTGAGAACAGATACAATGAGCAGTTCTTC

d_gene: TRBD1
v_gene: TRBV6-4
j_gene: TRBJ1-1
abundance: once
CDR3aa: CASSDPGTGPMNTEAFF
CDR3nt: TGTGCCAGCAGTGACCCCGGGACAGGGCCCATGAACACTGAAGCTTTCTTT

d_gene: -
v_gene: TRBV30
j_gene: TRBJ1-4
abundance: -
CDR3aa: CASRGATNEKLFF
CDR3nt: TGTGCCTCCCGGGGGGCTACTAATGAAAAACTGTTTTTT

d_gene: -
v_gene: TRBV29-1
j_gene: TRBJ1-1
abundance: -
CDR3aa: CSAPTGYGTEAFF
CDR3nt: TGCAGCGCACCAACAGGGTATGGCACTGAAGCTTTCTTT

d_gene: TRBD1
v_gene: TRBV5-1
j_gene: TRBJ1-5
abundance: -
CDR3aa: CASSPGTGGNQPQHF
CDR3nt: TGCGCCAGCAGCCCCGGGACAGGGGGCAATCAGCCCCAGCATTTT

d_gene: -
v_gene: TRBV29-1
j_gene: TRBJ2-7
abundance: once
CDR3aa: CSVEAGYPEYEQYF
CDR3nt: TGCAGCGTTGAGGCCGGGTATCCGGAATACGAGCAGTACTTC

d_gene: -
v_gene: TRBV5-6
j_gene: TRBJ2-7
abundance: -
CDR3aa: CASSVRGYEQYF
CDR3nt: TGTGCCAGCTCCGTGAGGGGCTACGAGCAGTACTTC

d_gene: -
v_gene: TRBV7-9
j_gene: TRBJ2-5
abundance: -
CDR3aa: CASGPSFVQETQYF
CDR3nt: TGTGCCAGCGGGCCTTCTTTCGTGCAGGAGACCCAGTACTTC

d_gene: -
v_gene: TRBV5-1
j_gene: TRBJ2-1
abundance: -
CDR3aa: CASSSATSYNEQFF
CDR3nt: TGCGCCAGCAGCTCCGCGACTAGCTACAATGAGCAGTTCTTC

d_gene: -
v_gene: TRBV29-1
j_gene: TRBJ2-5
abundance: -
CDR3aa: CSVGQETQYF
CDR3nt: TGCAGCGTTGGTCAAGAGACCCAGTACTTC

d_gene: TRBD2
v_gene: TRBV9
j_gene: TRBJ2-1
abundance: -
CDR3aa: CASSVGSSGRNEQFF
CDR3nt: TGTGCCAGCAGCGTCGGTTCTAGCGGGAGGAATGAGCAGTTCTTC

d_gene: -
v_gene: TRBV29-1
j_gene: TRBJ2-3
abundance: once
CDR3aa: CSVEEWASTDTQYF
CDR3nt: TGCAGCGTTGAAGAGTGGGCTAGCACAGATACGCAGTATTTT

d_gene: -
v_gene: TRBV6-1
j_gene: TRBJ1-3
abundance: once
CDR3aa: CASSELYSGNTIYF
CDR3nt: TGTGCCAGCAGTGAATTGTACTCTGGAAACACCATATATTTT

d_gene: -
v_gene: TRBV6-5
j_gene: TRBJ1-1
abundance: -
CDR3aa: CASSYSGAGPNTEAFF
CDR3nt: TGTGCCAGCAGTTACTCGGGGGCCGGGCCGAACACTGAAGCTTTCTTT